Listed here are 29 T cell receptor beta chains from one sample, sequenced in a study of blood T cell repertoires in COVID-19. TCRdb's table, derived via immunoSEQ multiplex PCR, lists solely in-frame clones and lacks some. Of 120,000 to 150,000 clones detected, around four fifths appear once; the ten largest clones hold roughly 2.9%. Input material: peripheral blood. All receptors come from a woman aged 40 to 55 with active or convalescent COVID-19.

This rearrangement joins TRBV9 to TRBJ2-1; D unclear. Germline CDR1 is SGDLS and CDR2 is YYNGEE. There are 13 residues in the CDR3. V was trimmed by 8 bases and J by 0 bases, leaving 9 bases between them. CDR3 coding DNA: TGTGCCAGGTATATTCCCTCCTACAATGAGCAGTTCTTC. It codes for CARYIPSYNEQFF.

The chain carries TRBV11-2 and TRBJ2-2; 12 nucleotides line up with TRBD1. This CDR3 has 15 residues. The junction had 3 bases not matched to a gene; V was cut back by 5 bases and J by 5 bases. CDR1 is SGHAT and CDR2 is FQNNGV in the germline V gene. The CDR3 region is CASSPGQGATGELFF. CDR3 nucleotides: TGTGCCAGCAGCCCGGGACAGGGGGCGACCGGGGAGCTGTTTTTT.

The chain links TRBV19 to TRBJ1-1; the D is unclear. The germline V and J ends were trimmed by 3 bases and 0 bases, with 8 bases remaining between them. This CDR3 is 14 amino acids long. The germline CDR1 and CDR2 sequences are LNHDA and SQIVND (reference sequence). CDR3 coding DNA: TGTGCCAGTAGTATTGGCAACCTGAACACTGAAGCTTTCTTT. It is translated as CASSIGNLNTEAFF.

This clone was observed a handful of times. This rearrangement joins TRBV30 to TRBJ2-3, with D maybe TRBD2 (5 bases). From germline, CDR1 is GTSNPN and CDR2 SVGIG (reference sequence). This CDR3 has 16 amino acids. V was trimmed by 0 bases and J by 1 base, leaving 14 bases between them. CDR3 loop: CAWSVAAIPGTDTQYF. The CDR3 coding sequence is TGTGCCTGGAGTGTAGCGGCTATCCCTGGCACAGATACGCAGTATTTT.

Worth noting for this clone: The same CDR3 arises from other DNA sequences in this sample as well. The CDR3, as DNA: TGCGCCAGCAGCCAACCAGACAGGGGAAATCAGCCCCAGCATTTT. It specifies CASSQPDRGNQPQHF. The chain carries TRBV4-1 and TRBJ1-5; 8 bases match TRBD1. This CDR3 has 15 amino acids. The germline V gene has CDR1 MGHRA and CDR2 YSYEKL. J gave up 4 bases and V 2 bases, and 4 bases lay outside the gene matches.

The genes are TRBV30 and TRBJ2-1; maybe TRBD1 (5 bases). Germline-derived CDR1 and CDR2 are GTSNPN and SVGIG (reference sequence). The CDR3 has 14 residues. Trimming removed 3 bases at V and 7 bases at J, with 16 bases between. The CDR3 nucleotides read TGTGCCTGGAGACGGCAAGGGGCGCGTAATGAGCAGTTCTTC. Amino acids: CAWRRQGARNEQFF.

This clone was picked up a small number of times. The chain joins TRBV11-3 to TRBJ2-1; TRBD2 agrees at 14 bases. The CDR3 contains 16 residues. The V segment lost 1 base and the J segment 9 bases; nucleotides outside the gene matches: 5. Germline V lookup: CDR1 SGHNT, CDR2 YENEEA. CDR3 loop: CASSLGGTSGSGEQFF. The CDR3 DNA sequence: TGTGCCAGCAGCTTAGGAGGGACTAGCGGGAGTGGTGAGCAGTTCTTC.

The chain combines TRBV18 with TRBJ2-5; TRBD2 agrees at 8 bases. Germline CDR1 KGHSH, CDR2 LQKENI. V shed 4 bases and J 5 bases; nucleotides not matched to a gene: 6. This CDR3 is 14 amino acids long. The CDR3 spells CASSRGLAGETQYF. The CDR3 DNA sequence: TGTGCCAGCTCACGAGGACTAGCAGGGGAGACCCAGTACTTC. The full variable domain, with the rest looked up from reference TRBV18 and TRBJ2-5, is NAGVMQNPRHLVRRRGQEARLRCSPMKGHSHVYWYRQLPEEGLKFMVYLQKENIIDESGMPKERFSAEFPKEGPSILRIQQVVRGDSAAYFCASSRGLAGETQYFGPGTRLLVL.

This clone occurred once. The chain has TRBV10-2 and TRBJ1-2; 8 nucleotides align to TRBD1. The V gene's germline CDR1 is WSHSY and CDR2 SAAADI. This CDR3 is 17 amino acids long. With V trimmed by 2 bases and J by 4 bases, 12 bases remained unmatched. The CDR3 spells CASSEIQGATGSYGYTF. The CDR3 coding sequence is TGCGCCAGCAGTGAGATCCAGGGGGCCACGGGGAGCTATGGCTACACCTTC.

J is TRBJ2-3 and V is TRBV5-6, with D perhaps matching TRBD1 (5 bases). V was pared by 5 bases and J by 0 bases, with 19 bases between. Germline values: CDR1 SGHDT, CDR2 YYEEEE. The CDR3 loop spans 17 amino acids. For the CDR3, the DNA is TGTGCCAGCAGAACCTCATCAGGTTGGGGCAGCACAGATACGCAGTATTTT. It is translated as CASRTSSGWGSTDTQYF.

The rearrangement joins TRBV3-1 (or the pseudogene TRBV3-2) to TRBJ2-7, with unresolved D. Trimming shortened V by 3 bases and J by 2 bases, and 5 bases separated the two germline ends. The CDR3 runs 12 residues. Germline V gene lookup returns CDR1 LGHDT and CDR2 YNNKEL (reference sequence). CDR3: CASSHNTYEQYF. The CDR3 bases are TGTGCCAGCAGCCACAACACCTACGAGCAGTACTTC.

This clone is a singleton in its sample. This sequence joins TRBV28 and TRBJ2-7; possible D gene TRBD2, 6 bases. The CDR3 sequence is 12 residues long. Germline CDR1 is MDHEN and CDR2 is SYDVKM. V dropped 6 bases and J dropped 9 bases, with 15 bases sitting between them. DNA for the CDR3: TGTGCCAGCAGACCCCCCGGGGGTAGGCAGTACTTC. This encodes CASRPPGGRQYF.

V is TRBV10-3 and J is TRBJ2-5; 10 bases are a match to TRBD1. The CDR3 is 14 amino acids. The germline gives CDR1 ENHRY, CDR2 SYGVKD. The V and J ends lost 6 bases and 0 bases, in that order; junction bases with no gene match: 1. CDR3 region: CAIRGTGDQETQYF. CDR3 in DNA: TGTGCCATCAGAGGGACAGGGGACCAAGAGACCCAGTACTTC.

This chain uses TRBV6-5 with TRBJ2-5, with 11 bases identical to TRBD1. Looked up from germline, CDR1 is MNHEY and CDR2 is SVGAGI. Trimming removed 6 bases from V and 4 bases from J; junction bases left unmatched: 4. This CDR3 has 14 residues. The CDR3 region is CASRLDRGPETQYF. The CDR3 region has the DNA TGTGCCAGCAGGCTGGACAGGGGGCCAGAGACCCAGTACTTC.

The CDR3 nucleotides read TGTGCCAGCAGTTACTCGGAGGGGGCTTATTCACCCCTCCACTTT. This gives the protein CASSYSEGAYSPLHF. The chain combines TRBV6-2 or TRBV6-3 with TRBJ1-6, with TRBD1 matching over 7 bases. The CDR3 contains 15 residues. With V trimmed by 0 bases and J by 8 bases, 4 bases remained unmatched. Germline lookup yields CDR1 MNHEY and CDR2 SVGEGT.

A single count supports this clone. The chain combines TRBV28 with TRBJ1-1; no clear D. Deletions cut 8 bases from V and 6 bases from J, with 16 bases between. There are 13 residues in the CDR3. In germline, CDR1 is MDHEN, CDR2 SYDVKM. The CDR3 is CASALASLSEAFF. The CDR3 DNA sequence: TGTGCCAGCGCGTTAGCTAGTCTCTCTGAAGCTTTCTTT.

V gene TRBV7-2 combines with J gene TRBJ1-4; tentatively, D is TRBD1 (6 bases). Between the trimmed V and J ends, which lost 5 bases and 8 bases, there was a span of 18 bases. The CDR3 loop spans 15 amino acids. Germline V CDR1 and CDR2: SGHTA, FQGNSA. The CDR3: CASSPGGARGEKLFF. The CDR3 coding sequence is TGTGCCAGCAGCCCCGGGGGGGCCCGGGGGGAAAAACTGTTTTTT.

CDR3: CATSENTGTGSGYTF. The CDR3 nucleotides are TGTGCCACCAGTGAAAATACCGGGACAGGGAGTGGCTACACCTTC. This chain links TRBV24-1 with TRBJ1-2, with 9 bases aligning to TRBD1. The J segment lost 7 bases and the V segment lost 4 bases, leaving 9 bases of the junction unmatched. CDR1 and CDR2 from the germline V gene are KGHDR and SFDVKD. The CDR3 runs to 15 residues.

The chain carries TRBV18 and TRBJ2-7, with 7 bases that match TRBD1. The CDR3 has 17 amino acids. The germline V gene has CDR1 KGHSH and CDR2 LQKENI. The V and J ends lost 3 bases and 3 bases, in that order; junction bases with no gene match: 14. CDR3 region: CASSPPKTGWVGYEQYF. In DNA form, the CDR3 reads TGTGCCAGCTCACCTCCAAAGACAGGGTGGGTGGGCTACGAGCAGTACTTC.

The chain links TRBV27 to TRBJ1-3, with D unresolved. Trimming removed 5 bases at V and 4 bases at J, with 21 bases between. The CDR3 totals 17 residues. Germline-derived CDR1 and CDR2 are MNHEY and SMNVEV (reference sequence). Here the CDR3 reads CASSPRNPQAPGNTIYF. The CDR3 DNA sequence: TGTGCCAGCAGTCCCCGGAATCCCCAGGCGCCCGGAAACACCATATATTTT.

The V call is TRBV6-6, the J call TRBJ2-1; TRBD2 matches at 7 bases. The length of the CDR3 is 16 residues. The germline V gene has CDR1 MNHNY and CDR2 SVGAGI (reference sequence). V dropped 6 bases and J dropped 8; count of bases not matched to a gene: 16. CDR3 sequence (DNA): TGTGCCAGCAGAGACGCTGGCGGGAGCAGTAGAGATGAGCAGTTCTTC. As protein: CASRDAGGSSRDEQFF.

The rearrangement joins TRBV12-3 or TRBV12-4 to TRBJ1-2; D may be TRBD1 (6 bases). With 4 bases removed from V and 3 bases from J, the gap between germline ends came to 9 bases. The CDR3 consists of 13 residues. The CDR3: CASSSSGDYGYTF. CDR3 coding DNA: TGTGCCAGCAGTTCGTCAGGGGACTATGGCTACACCTTC.

This chain connects TRBV29-1 to TRBJ1-2; possible D gene TRBD1, 6 bases. From germline, CDR1 is SQVTM and CDR2 ANQGSEA. The CDR3 loop spans 13 amino acids. Between the trimmed V and J ends, which lost 3 bases and 2 bases, there was a span of 10 bases. CDR3 bases: TGCAGCGTTGACGTTGACAGGAACTATGGCTACACCTTC. It is translated as CSVDVDRNYGYTF. Drawing the rest from reference TRBV29-1 and TRBJ1-2, the complete variable domain is SAVISQKPSRDICQRGTSLTIQCQVDSQVTMMFWYRQQPGQSLTLIATANQGSEATYESGFVIDKFPISRPNLTFSTLTVSNMSPEDSSIYLCSVDVDRNYGYTFGSGTRLTVV.

The rearrangement links TRBV4-2 to TRBJ1-6; a possible D gene is TRBD1 (6 bases). Per the germline V gene, CDR1 is LGHNA and CDR2 is YNFKEQ. V lost 2 bases and J 7 bases, leaving 9 bases between the germline ends. This CDR3 is 14 amino acids long. Written as DNA, the CDR3 is TGTGCCAGCAGCCAAAACAGGGACAATTCACCCCTCCACTTT. Its protein product is CASSQNRDNSPLHF.

CDR3 sequence reads: CASRRVFPGDEQFF. The CDR3 DNA follows: TGTGCCAGCAGGCGGGTCTTTCCAGGGGATGAGCAGTTCTTC. This rearrangement joins TRBV27 to TRBJ2-1; D perhaps matches TRBD1 (6 bases). The V end was cut by 6 bases, the J end by 8 bases, with 17 bases between. CDR1 and CDR2 (germline): MNHEY, SMNVEV (reference sequence). This CDR3 has 14 residues.

The chain is built from TRBV18 and TRBJ1-1, with 9 positions matching TRBD1. The V gene's germline CDR1 is KGHSH and CDR2 LQKENI. The CDR3 length is 17 residues. Trimming removed 3 bases from V and 2 bases from J; junction bases left unmatched: 10. CDR3 DNA: TGTGCCAGCTCACCCAACCGGGGTACAGGGGGCAACACTGAAGCTTTCTTT. This codes for CASSPNRGTGGNTEAFF. Full variable domain (rest looked up from reference TRBV18 and TRBJ1-1): NAGVMQNPRHLVRRRGQEARLRCSPMKGHSHVYWYRQLPEEGLKFMVYLQKENIIDESGMPKERFSAEFPKEGPSILRIQQVVRGDSAAYFCASSPNRGTGGNTEAFFGQGTRLTVV.

The V call is TRBV19, the J call TRBJ1-2, with 10 bases that match TRBD1. V trimming: 4 bases; J trimming: 8 bases; junction bases outside the gene matches: 7. The CDR3 runs to 14 residues. The germline gives CDR1 LNHDA, CDR2 SQIVND (reference sequence). Here the CDR3 reads CASSTSTGGNGYTF. The CDR3, as DNA: TGTGCCAGTAGTACCTCGACAGGGGGCAACGGCTACACCTTC.

This chain connects TRBV9 to TRBJ2-7, with TRBD2 matching over 8 bases. Trimming took 0 bases from V and 2 from J; bases not matched to a gene: 7. This CDR3 contains 16 residues. Germline values: CDR1 SGDLS, CDR2 YYNGEE. The CDR3 DNA reads as TGTGCCAGCAGCGTAGGGGGGCTAGCGGGCACCTACGAGCAGTACTTC. This translates into CASSVGGLAGTYEQYF.

The J gene is TRBJ2-7, the V gene TRBV28, with 7 bases that match TRBD2. Germline CDR1 MDHEN, CDR2 SYDVKM. Trimming took 4 bases from V and 2 from J; bases not matched to a gene: 11. The CDR3 covers 16 residues. CDR3 DNA sequence: TGTGCCAGCAGTTCTGCCTTATGGCGGGAGACCTACGAGCAGTACTTC. This translates into CASSSALWRETYEQYF.